One and the same sample provided the 25 T cell receptor beta chains below, sequenced in a study of CD8 T cells in ankylosing spondylitis (TCRdb year 2017). The receptor library was made with 5' RACE. The sequencer was an Illumina HiSeq 2500. The public reads were run again by TCRdb, first through fastp at Q25 and then through MiXCR, and only productive beta chains were kept. Every entry covers one CDR3 protein and lists the most common genes and DNA from its rows. Counted in this sample were 250,000 to 300,000 distinct CDR3 sequences; approximately 20% of them appeared once. The ten largest clones represent around 7.8% of the sample. Material for sequencing was blood, either unsorted or a sorted T cell fraction (not recorded which). Source of these receptors: a male donor with ankylosing spondylitis or in good health (not recorded which).

The chain is built from TRBV7-2 and TRBJ2-1, with D tentatively TRBD2 (5 bases). Trimming stripped 3 bases from V and 4 bases from J, with 10 bases between. The CDR3 covers 14 residues. CDR1 is SGHTA, CDR2 FQGNSA, per germline. CDR3 nucleotides: TGTGCCAGCAGCTTTCTCTCGGGGTACAATGAGCAGTTCTTC. Protein product: CASSFLSGYNEQFF.

The V and J genes are TRBV12-3 or TRBV12-4 and TRBJ1-5; D is possibly TRBD1 (5 bases). This CDR3 contains 15 residues. Trimming stripped 4 bases from V and 5 bases from J, with 15 bases between. CDR3 bases: TGTGCCAGCAGTTCATGGGGCGGGGTGGATCAGCCCCAGCATTTT. Translating it yields CASSSWGGVDQPQHF.

At least ten counts were recorded for this clonotype. This chain joins TRBV24-1 and TRBJ2-1; D is unclear. The V and J ends lost 2 bases and 10 bases respectively, with 11 bases between them. Germline CDR1 reads KGHDR; CDR2 reads SFDVKD. CDR3 length: 13 residues. The CDR3 nucleotides read TGTGCCACCAGTGATTCCCCTGAAGTAGAGCAGTTCTTC. Protein sequence: CATSDSPEVEQFF.

This clonotype was seen more than once but under ten times. The rearrangement links TRBV5-1 to TRBJ2-2; D perhaps matches TRBD1 (5 bases). Germline V CDR1 and CDR2: SGHRS, YFSETQ. The CDR3 contains 16 residues. V lost 0 bases and J lost 3, with 12 bases in between. The CDR3: CASSLAPTVDTGELFF. The CDR3 DNA reads TGCGCCAGCAGCTTGGCCCCGACAGTCGACACCGGGGAGCTGTTTTTT.

This clonotype was counted between two and nine times. The chain couples TRBV12-3 or TRBV12-4 to TRBJ2-2; 9 bases line up with TRBD1. This CDR3 has 15 amino acids. The V gene end was trimmed by 3 bases and the J gene end by 7 bases; junction bases not matched to a gene: 6. CDR3 residues: CASSFGQGKIGELFF. The CDR3 DNA sequence: TGTGCCAGCAGTTTCGGACAGGGGAAGATCGGGGAGCTGTTTTTT.

This clonotype was detected only a few times. The gene calls are TRBV20-1 and TRBJ2-1; 12 nucleotides line up with TRBD2. Germline V gives CDR1 DFQATT, CDR2 SNEGSKA (reference sequence). The CDR3 length is 15 residues. V trimming: 5 bases; J trimming: 7 bases; junction bases outside the gene matches: 9. The CDR3 protein is CSARGTSGGRNEQFF. Written as DNA, the CDR3 is TGCAGTGCTCGCGGAACTAGCGGGGGGAGGAATGAGCAGTTCTTC.

This clonotype was found a few times. The gene calls are TRBV20-1 and TRBJ2-3, with 12 positions matching TRBD1. The V gene's germline CDR1 is DFQATT and CDR2 SNEGSKA (reference sequence). The CDR3 is 15 amino acids. J was trimmed by 6 bases and V by 1 base; bases with no gene match: 5. The CDR3 spells CSARAGQGAGDTQYF. The CDR3 DNA sequence: TGCAGTGCTAGAGCGGGACAGGGGGCAGGGGATACGCAGTATTTT.

The chain carries TRBV6-5 and TRBJ2-7; D remains ambiguous. CDR1 MNHEY and CDR2 SVGAGI come from the germline V gene. There are 16 residues in the CDR3. V was shortened by 0 bases and J by 0 bases, with 12 bases between the two germline ends. The DNA of the CDR3 is TGTGCCAGCAGTTACTCAACACCCACGAGCTCCTACGAGCAGTACGTC. Residues: CASSYSTPTSSYEQYV.

This clonotype has more than one count but fewer than ten. V and J are TRBV2 and TRBJ2-4; 7 nucleotides agree with TRBD2. The CDR3 length is 17 residues. Germline V gene lookup returns CDR1 SNHLY and CDR2 FYNNEI. The trim removed 6 bases at V and 0 bases at J, leaving 11 bases unmatched. This chain's CDR3 is CASSGKERELAKNIQYF. The CDR3 nucleotides read TGTGCCAGCAGCGGCAAAGAGCGGGAACTAGCCAAAAACATTCAGTACTTC.

This clonotype was observed a few times. The CDR3 protein is CASSLGLRGINSNQPQHF. As DNA, the CDR3 is TGTGCCAGCAGTTTAGGGTTACGGGGGATTAATAGCAATCAGCCCCAGCATTTT. V gene TRBV12-3 or TRBV12-4 combines with J gene TRBJ1-5; D might be TRBD1 (5 bases). V lost 1 base, J lost 0 bases, and 16 bases lay in between. There are 18 residues in the CDR3.

This clonotype appeared a few times. This chain links TRBV5-1 with TRBJ2-1; 8 bases line up with TRBD2. V was pared by 4 bases and J by 1 base, with 7 bases of the junction left unmatched. CDR1 and CDR2 (germline): SGHRS, YFSETQ. The CDR3 length is 16 residues. This CDR3 reads CASSRPTSGSYNEQFF. The CDR3 bases are TGCGCCAGCAGCCGCCCTACTAGCGGTTCCTACAATGAGCAGTTCTTC.

This clonotype has just a few counts. The chain links TRBV20-1 to TRBJ1-1, with D uncertain. This CDR3 has 13 residues. CDR1 is DFQATT and CDR2 is SNEGSKA in the germline V gene (reference sequence). The V and J ends lost 3 bases and 4 bases respectively, with 12 bases between them. The CDR3 nucleotides read TGCAGTGCTAGGCGATTCTCGGCCACTGAAGCTTTCTTT. It translates to CSARRFSATEAFF.

The chain is built from TRBV6-4 and TRBJ2-3; possibly TRBD1 for D (6 bases). In germline, CDR1 is MRHNA, CDR2 SNTAGT. CDR3 size: 16 residues. The germline V and J ends were trimmed by 0 bases and 1 base, with 11 bases remaining between them. The CDR3 sequence is CASSDSIQGGTDTQYF. The CDR3, as DNA: TGTGCCAGCAGTGACTCGATACAGGGAGGCACAGATACGCAGTATTTT.

This clonotype was found a few times. The V and J genes are TRBV28 and TRBJ2-5; the match to TRBD1 covers 9 bases. Germline values: CDR1 MDHEN, CDR2 SYDVKM. The CDR3 has 15 residues. V shed 6 bases and J 0 bases; nucleotides not matched to a gene: 5. CDR3 DNA: TGTGCCAGCAGCCTCGGGACAGGGTACCAAGAGACCCAGTACTTC. Translating it yields CASSLGTGYQETQYF.

This clonotype has ten or more counts. V gene TRBV12-3 or TRBV12-4 combines with J gene TRBJ2-2; tentatively, D is TRBD1 or TRBD2 (6 bases each). The V gene lost 3 bases and the J gene lost 3 bases, with 8 bases spanning the gap. The CDR3 contains 14 residues. In nucleotides, the CDR3 is TGTGCCAGCAGTTTTGGGGGGCACACCGGGGAGCTGTTTTTT. Translating gives CASSFGGHTGELFF.

The rearrangement uses TRBV5-1 and TRBJ2-7, with 9 bases fitting TRBD1. Per the germline V gene, CDR1 is SGHRS and CDR2 is YFSETQ. The CDR3 has 14 amino acids. The ends lost 4 bases at V and 7 bases at J; junction bases unmatched: 9. CDR3 nucleotides: TGCGCCAGCAGCCCCGATGGGACAGGGTATGAGCAGTACGTC. Protein sequence: CASSPDGTGYEQYV.

There are a few counts of this clonotype. The chain uses TRBV20-1 and TRBJ2-3; 9 nucleotides agree with TRBD2. Losses at the gene ends were 6 bases for V and 1 base for J; bases not matched to a gene: 5. This CDR3 comprises 14 residues. Germline CDR1 DFQATT, CDR2 SNEGSKA (reference sequence). This chain's CDR3 is CSAGLASRTDTQYF. The CDR3 DNA is TGCAGTGCCGGACTAGCGTCTCGCACAGATACGCAGTATTTT.

In its sample, this clonotype was seen a few times. The chain uses TRBV5-1 and TRBJ2-1; 8 positions agree with TRBD2. The V and J ends lost 7 bases and 4 bases, in that order; junction bases with no gene match: 10. The CDR3 has 15 residues. Germline loops: CDR1 SGHRS, CDR2 YFSETQ. The CDR3 here is CASYPSSGSYNEQFF. Written as DNA, the CDR3 is TGCGCCAGCTATCCCTCTAGCGGGTCGTACAATGAGCAGTTCTTC.

This clonotype has a handful of counts. The gene calls are TRBV9 and TRBJ2-6; D call uncertain. From germline, CDR1 is SGDLS and CDR2 YYNGEE. Trimming cost V 4 bases and J 0 bases, with 11 bases left between them. The CDR3 contains 16 residues. CDR3: CASSPTMGSGANVLTF. CDR3 coding DNA: TGTGCCAGCAGCCCCACGATGGGCTCTGGGGCCAACGTCCTGACTTTC.

A few counts support this clonotype. The chain combines TRBV5-1 with TRBJ2-1; D gene ambiguous. This CDR3 is built from 13 residues. The germline CDR1 and CDR2 sequences are SGHRS and YFSETQ. The V gene lost 4 bases and the J gene lost 7 bases, with 12 bases spanning the gap. CDR3 sequence reads: CASSVFHGNEQFF. The CDR3, as DNA: TGCGCCAGCAGCGTGTTCCATGGAAATGAGCAGTTCTTC.

This clonotype was seen a handful of times. The chain uses TRBV18 and TRBJ2-1; 10 bases agree with TRBD2. V shed 3 bases and J 4 bases; nucleotides not matched to a gene: 6. Germline values: CDR1 KGHSH, CDR2 LQKENI. The CDR3 spans 16 residues. The CDR3 DNA sequence: TGTGCCAGCTCACCTGTAGCGGGGGGAACTTACAATGAGCAGTTCTTC. This encodes CASSPVAGGTYNEQFF.

V usage is TRBV6-5 and J usage is TRBJ1-5; D perhaps matches TRBD1 (6 bases). V was trimmed by 2 bases and J by 5 bases, leaving 10 bases between them. Germline assignment: CDR1 MNHEY and CDR2 SVGAGI. This CDR3 region has 14 residues. CDR3 nucleotide sequence: TGTGCCAGCAGTTACGGCAGGGGATATCAGCCCCAGCATTTT. The encoded protein is CASSYGRGYQPQHF.

This clonotype turned up a few times. The DNA for the CDR3 is TGCGCCAGCAGCCAAGGCACGTCAGCTCAATCCCCAGATACGCAGTATTTT. As protein: CASSQGTSAQSPDTQYF. V usage is TRBV4-1 and J usage is TRBJ2-3, with unresolved D. Germline V gene lookup returns CDR1 MGHRA and CDR2 YSYEKL. V was pared by 1 base and J by 4 bases, with 18 bases between. The CDR3 runs 17 residues.

The chain couples TRBV14 to TRBJ2-3; tentative D call: TRBD2 (5 bases). CDR1 and CDR2 (germline): SGHDN, FVKESK. The germline V and J ends were trimmed by 7 bases and 8 bases, with 16 bases remaining between them. The CDR3 covers 13 residues. The CDR3 region has the DNA TGTGCCAGCAACGTGGACGGAGGCGTTACGCAGTATTTT. Amino acids: CASNVDGGVTQYF.

The V and J genes are TRBV7-6 and TRBJ2-1; 9 bases match TRBD2. Germline trimming cut 8 bases from V and 4 bases from J; bases unmatched to any gene: 9. This CDR3 has 15 residues. The germline gives CDR1 SGHVS, CDR2 FNYEAQ. The DNA for the CDR3 is TGTGCCAGCGGGCAAGCGGGGGGTGGTTACAATGAGCAGTTCTTC. It is translated as CASGQAGGGYNEQFF.